Listed below are T cell receptor beta chains from one sample, sequenced in a study of regulatory T cells in long-lasting Graves disease. MiXCR, applied by TCRdb to the multiplex PCR reads, yields one record per CDR3 protein. This sample has under 500,000 distinct CDR3 sequences, with about a fifth found just once. The sample here was peripheral blood mononuclear cells (PBMCs), taken when the disease was refractory, from a patient treated with antithyroid drugs. The receptors originated from a female donor with Graves disease. Both conserved end residues are part of each CDR3. A D gene is named only where the DNA matches it firmly. The size field is filled for only some rows; it gives once, few, many or a size class.

cdr3_nt: TGTGCCAGCAGCGGCTCCCTGACAGTTAACTATGGCTACACCTTC
cdr3_aa: CASSGSLTVNYGYTF
v_call: TRBV5-6
j_call: TRBJ1-2
clone_size: many
d_call: NA

cdr3_nt: TGCGCCAGCAGCTTGGTGGTTTCGGGCTTTCAAGAGACCCAGTACTTC
cdr3_aa: CASSLVVSGFQETQYF
v_call: TRBV5-1
j_call: TRBJ2-5
clone_size: NA
d_call: NA

cdr3_nt: TGTGCCAGCAGGTACAGGAACACTGAAGCTTTCTTT
cdr3_aa: CASRYRNTEAFF
v_call: TRBV12-3/TRBV12-4
j_call: TRBJ1-1
clone_size: many
d_call: NA

cdr3_nt: TGTGCCAGCAGCCGCCTCTCGGGTCTGCTTGGGGAGCAGTACTTC
cdr3_aa: CASSRLSGLLGEQYF
v_call: TRBV7-9
j_call: TRBJ2-7
clone_size: few
d_call: NA

cdr3_nt: TGTGCCAGCAGTGTCACGCCTGGGGGTGGCTCCTACGAGCAGTACTTC
cdr3_aa: CASSVTPGGGSYEQYF
v_call: TRBV6-1
j_call: TRBJ2-7
clone_size: few
d_call: NA

cdr3_nt: TGTGCCAGTTCATCGGTCGGCGCGGTGAACACTGAAGCTTTCTTT
cdr3_aa: CASSSVGAVNTEAFF
v_call: TRBV19
j_call: TRBJ1-1
clone_size: NA
d_call: NA

cdr3_nt: TGTGCCAGCAGCCAAGACTGGAGGGGCGCCAAAAACATTCAGTACTTC
cdr3_aa: CASSQDWRGAKNIQYF
v_call: TRBV4-2
j_call: TRBJ2-4
clone_size: NA
d_call: NA

cdr3_nt: TGTGCCAGCAGCTTTAGCGGTACAGGGAACTATGGCTACACCTTC
cdr3_aa: CASSFSGTGNYGYTF
v_call: TRBV7-2
j_call: TRBJ1-2
clone_size: few
d_call: NA

cdr3_nt: TGTGCCAGCAGCCCGACAGGGGGCGCGGAAGCTTTCTTT
cdr3_aa: CASSPTGGAEAFF
v_call: TRBV7-9
j_call: TRBJ1-1
clone_size: NA
d_call: TRBD1

cdr3_nt: TGTGCCATCAGTGAGGCCGGGATACCCTACGAGCAGTACTTC
cdr3_aa: CAISEAGIPYEQYF
v_call: TRBV10-3
j_call: TRBJ2-7
clone_size: NA
d_call: NA

cdr3_nt: TGTGCCTGGGGCCGAGCGGGATTCTACAATGAGCAGTTCTTC
cdr3_aa: CAWGRAGFYNEQFF
v_call: TRBV30
j_call: TRBJ2-1
clone_size: NA
d_call: TRBD2

cdr3_nt: TGTGCCAGTAGTACAGGGTTGGATCGAGCTTTCTTT
cdr3_aa: CASSTGLDRAFF
v_call: TRBV19
j_call: TRBJ1-1
clone_size: few
d_call: NA

cdr3_nt: TGTGCCAGTAAGTCTCCAGGCCAAGATAATTCACCCCTCCACTTT
cdr3_aa: CASKSPGQDNSPLHF
v_call: TRBV19
j_call: TRBJ1-6
clone_size: NA
d_call: NA

cdr3_nt: TGTGCCATCAGTGCGAACAGGGAAGGTAATGGCTACACCTTC
cdr3_aa: CAISANREGNGYTF
v_call: TRBV10-3
j_call: TRBJ1-2
clone_size: many
d_call: NA

cdr3_nt: TGTGCCAGCAGGGGGGGACTAGCGGTCCTTAGCACAGATACGCAGTATTTT
cdr3_aa: CASRGGLAVLSTDTQYF
v_call: TRBV7-9
j_call: TRBJ2-3
clone_size: NA
d_call: TRBD2

cdr3_nt: TGCAGCGCCCGGGGCGCGACAGGGACAGCCATGAACACTGAAGCTTTCTTT
cdr3_aa: CSARGATGTAMNTEAFF
v_call: TRBV29-1
j_call: TRBJ1-1
clone_size: few
d_call: TRBD1

cdr3_nt: TGTGCCAGCAGCCACAACGCGGGACGGGGAATGGAGACCCAGTACTTC
cdr3_aa: CASSHNAGRGMETQYF
v_call: TRBV7-6
j_call: TRBJ2-5
clone_size: NA
d_call: NA

cdr3_nt: TGTGCCAGCAGCCCAAGTGTCTGGGGCGAGCAGTACTTC
cdr3_aa: CASSPSVWGEQYF
v_call: TRBV7-6
j_call: TRBJ2-7
clone_size: few
d_call: NA

cdr3_nt: TGTGCCAGCAGACAAAATATACTTCCGGGACTTGTCACCGGGGAGCTGTTTTTT
cdr3_aa: CASRQNILPGLVTGELFF
v_call: TRBV6-2/TRBV6-3
j_call: TRBJ2-2
clone_size: NA
d_call: NA

cdr3_nt: TGCGCCAGCAGCTTGACCCCTTGGGCGGGAGTGGAGACCCAGTACTTC
cdr3_aa: CASSLTPWAGVETQYF
v_call: TRBV5-1
j_call: TRBJ2-5
clone_size: few
d_call: TRBD2

cdr3_nt: TGCGCCAGCAGCGCCAACCAAGAGACCCAGTACTTC
cdr3_aa: CASSANQETQYF
v_call: TRBV5-1
j_call: TRBJ2-5
clone_size: few
d_call: NA

cdr3_nt: TGTGCCAGCAGACCACTAGCGGGAGTTTACGAGCAGTACTTC
cdr3_aa: CASRPLAGVYEQYF
v_call: TRBV7-2
j_call: TRBJ2-7
clone_size: few
d_call: TRBD2

cdr3_nt: TGTGCCACCAGCAGAGAGGGGTACGAGCAGTACTTC
cdr3_aa: CATSREGYEQYF
v_call: TRBV15
j_call: TRBJ2-7
clone_size: many
d_call: NA

cdr3_nt: TGTGCCAGCAGTCCCCTTCCGGGGGAGCTGTTTTTT
cdr3_aa: CASSPLPGELFF
v_call: TRBV28
j_call: TRBJ2-2
clone_size: many
d_call: NA

cdr3_nt: TGTGCCAGCAGTTTTAGGACCGCACAGGAACTTCCCTACGAGCAGTACTTC
cdr3_aa: CASSFRTAQELPYEQYF
v_call: TRBV27
j_call: TRBJ2-7
clone_size: NA
d_call: NA